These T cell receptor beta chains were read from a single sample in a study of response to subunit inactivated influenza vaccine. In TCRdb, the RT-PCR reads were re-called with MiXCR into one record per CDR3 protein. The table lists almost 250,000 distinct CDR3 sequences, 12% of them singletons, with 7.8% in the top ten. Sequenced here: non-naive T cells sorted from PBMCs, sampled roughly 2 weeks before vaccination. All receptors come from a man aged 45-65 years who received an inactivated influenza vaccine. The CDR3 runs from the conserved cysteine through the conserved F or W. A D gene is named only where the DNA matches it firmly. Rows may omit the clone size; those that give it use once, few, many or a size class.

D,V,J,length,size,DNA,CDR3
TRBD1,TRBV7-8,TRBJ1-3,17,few,TGTGCCAGCAGCTTCGAACGGACAGGAACTTATGGAAACACCATATATTTT,CASSFERTGTYGNTIYF
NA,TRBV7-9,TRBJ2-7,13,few,TGTGCCAGCAGCCGGACAGAGAGCTACGAGCAGTACTTC,CASSRTESYEQYF
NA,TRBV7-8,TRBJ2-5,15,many,TGTGCCAGCAGCTTAGCGCAGGCGTACCAAGAGACCCAGTACTTC,CASSLAQAYQETQYF
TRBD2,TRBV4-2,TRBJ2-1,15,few,TGTGCCAGCAGCCAAGGGACTAGCGGGAGGAATGAGCAGTTCTTC,CASSQGTSGRNEQFF
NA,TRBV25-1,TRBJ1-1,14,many,TGTGCCAGCAGTCCTGAATATGAGGGCACTGAAGCTTTCTTT,CASSPEYEGTEAFF
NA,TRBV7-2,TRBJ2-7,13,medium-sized,TGTGCCAGCAGCTTAGGCAGGAGCTACGAGCAGTACTTC,CASSLGRSYEQYF
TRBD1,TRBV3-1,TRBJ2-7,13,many,TGTGCCAGCAGCTGGACAGGGGGCGACGAGCAGTACTTC,CASSWTGGDEQYF
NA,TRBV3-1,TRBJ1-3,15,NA,TGTGCCAGCAGCAGACAGGTCCTCTCTGGAAACACCATATATTTT,CASSRQVLSGNTIYF
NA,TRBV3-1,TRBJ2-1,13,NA,TGTGCCAGCAGCGACTGGCTAGCGAGGCAGCAGTTCTTC,CASSDWLARQQFF
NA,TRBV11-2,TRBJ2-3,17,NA,TGTGCCAGCAGCTTAGAGATGGGGAGGGGGCGGTGGGATACGCAGTATTTT,CASSLEMGRGRWDTQYF
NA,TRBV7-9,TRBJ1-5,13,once,TGTGCCAGCACGCAGGGGTACAATCAGACCCAGCATTTT,CASTQGYNQTQHF
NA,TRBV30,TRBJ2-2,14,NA,TGTGCCTGCAGACCCGGAGGAAACACCGGGGAGCTGTTTTTT,CACRPGGNTGELFF
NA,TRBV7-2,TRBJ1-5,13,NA,TGTGCCTCGGGGGGGTATGACAATCAGCCCCAGCATTTT,CASGGYDNQPQHF
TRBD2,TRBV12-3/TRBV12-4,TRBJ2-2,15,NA,TGTGCCAGCACCGCGACTAGCGGGAGGGCTGGGGAGCTGTTTTTT,CASTATSGRAGELFF
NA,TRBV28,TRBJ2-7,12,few,TGTGCCAGCAGCCTCTACAGGGACGAGCAGTACTTC,CASSLYRDEQYF
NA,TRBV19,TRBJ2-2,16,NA,TGTGCCAGTAGTCCCCTGGGACGGCTGAACACCGGGGAGCTGTTTTTT,CASSPLGRLNTGELFF
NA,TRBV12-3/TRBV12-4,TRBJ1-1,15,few,TGTGCCAGCCTCCCCCCGGGGCCAGCGGGCACTGAAGCTTTCTTT,CASLPPGPAGTEAFF
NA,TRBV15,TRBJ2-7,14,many,NA,CATSSTSQGYEQYF
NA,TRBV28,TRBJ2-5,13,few,TGTGCCAGCAGTTTTGTGGTTCAAGAGACCCAGTACTTC,CASSFVVQETQYF
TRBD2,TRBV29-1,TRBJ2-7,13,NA,TGCAGCGGACGACTAGCGGGGCGGGGCGAGCAGTACTTC,CSGRLAGRGEQYF
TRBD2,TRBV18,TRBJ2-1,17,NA,TGTGCCAGCTCACCACTAGGCGTAGCGGGAGGTAACAATGAGCAGTTCTTC,CASSPLGVAGGNNEQFF
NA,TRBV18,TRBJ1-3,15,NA,TGTGCCAGCTCACCGAAGCGGACAGCTGGAAACACCATATATTTT,CASSPKRTAGNTIYF
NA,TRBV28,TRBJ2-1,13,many,TGTGCCAGCAGTACCGGACTGATCCCCGAGCAGTTCTTC,CASSTGLIPEQFF
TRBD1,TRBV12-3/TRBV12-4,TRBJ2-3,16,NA,TGTGCCAGCAGTTCCTGGACAGGGGGCCCCACAGATACGCAGTATTTT,CASSSWTGGPTDTQYF
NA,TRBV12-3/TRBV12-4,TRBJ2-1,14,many,TGTGCCAGCACCCCCGGGGGGTGGGGGGCGAAGCAGTTCTTC,CASTPGGWGAKQFF
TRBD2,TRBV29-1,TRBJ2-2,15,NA,TGCAGCGTTCGGGGAAGCGGGATAGGCACCGGGGAGCTGTTTTTT,CSVRGSGIGTGELFF
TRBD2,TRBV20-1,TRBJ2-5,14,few,TGCAGTGCTAGCAGGCGGGGGGCTTTGGAGACCCAGTACTTC,CSASRRGALETQYF
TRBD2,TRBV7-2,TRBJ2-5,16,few,TGTGCCAGCAGCACCCGAATAGCGGGAGGGCAAGAGACCCAGTACTTC,CASSTRIAGGQETQYF
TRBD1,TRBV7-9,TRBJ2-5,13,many,TGTGCCAGCAGCTTAGACAGGGGTGAGACCCAGTACTTC,CASSLDRGETQYF
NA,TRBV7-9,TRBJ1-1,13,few,TGTGCCAGCAGCCAAAGTGAGAACACTGAAGCTTTCTTT,CASSQSENTEAFF
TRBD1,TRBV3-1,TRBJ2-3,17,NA,TGTGCCACCAGCCAAGCGCAGACAGGGCATAACACAGATACGCAGTATTTT,CATSQAQTGHNTDTQYF
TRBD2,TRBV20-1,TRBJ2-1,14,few,TGCAGTGCAGCCGGGGGGGTATCTCTAAATGAGCAGTTCTTC,CSAAGGVSLNEQFF
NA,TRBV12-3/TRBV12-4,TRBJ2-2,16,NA,TGTGTCAGCACCCTACGTGTGGGGGCGGGAACCGGGGAGCTGTTTTTT,CVSTLRVGAGTGELFF
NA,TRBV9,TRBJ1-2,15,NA,TGTGCCAGCAGCGTAGGGACAGTCGGGCCCGGGGGCTACACCTTC,CASSVGTVGPGGYTF
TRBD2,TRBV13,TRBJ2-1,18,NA,TGTGCCAGCACCCAACTGGGACTAGCGGGGGGGCCTGAATCTGAGCAGTTCTTC,CASTQLGLAGGPESEQFF
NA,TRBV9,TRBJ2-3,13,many,TGTGCCAGCAGCGTAGGGGGACAACATACGCAGTATTTT,CASSVGGQHTQYF
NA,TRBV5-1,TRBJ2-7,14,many,TGCGCCAGCAGCGAAACAAGGCCCGACTACGAGCAGTACTTC,CASSETRPDYEQYF
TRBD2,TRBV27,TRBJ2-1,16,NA,TGTGCCAGCAGTTTCTTCGCTAGCGGACCCTACAATGAGCAGTTCTTC,CASSFFASGPYNEQFF
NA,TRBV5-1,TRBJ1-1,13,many,TGCGCCAGCAGCCCGGACGGAAACACTGAAGCTTTCTTT,CASSPDGNTEAFF
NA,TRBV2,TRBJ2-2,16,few,TGTGCCAGCAGTGAAGGTCGGGGGGCCGGCACCGGGGAGCTGTTTTTT,CASSEGRGAGTGELFF
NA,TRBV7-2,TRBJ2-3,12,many,TGTGCCAGCAGCCCACTAGTCTCTACGCAGTATTTT,CASSPLVSTQYF
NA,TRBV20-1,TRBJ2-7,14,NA,TGCAGTGCCGAGATCCCCGGTGGTTCCTACGAGCAGTACTTC,CSAEIPGGSYEQYF
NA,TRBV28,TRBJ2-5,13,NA,TGTGCCAGCAGCACCACGGTCCAAGAGACCCAGTACTTC,CASSTTVQETQYF
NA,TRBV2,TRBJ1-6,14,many,TGTGCCAGCAGTGTTGGGAGTAATAATTCACCCCTCCACTTT,CASSVGSNNSPLHF
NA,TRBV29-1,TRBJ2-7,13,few,TGCAGCGCAAGTGGGGGGCGCGCATACGAGCAGTACTTC,CSASGGRAYEQYF
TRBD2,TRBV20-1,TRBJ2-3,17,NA,TGCAGTGCTAGACTAGCGGGCCTATTCCCCAGCACAGATACGCAGTATTTT,CSARLAGLFPSTDTQYF
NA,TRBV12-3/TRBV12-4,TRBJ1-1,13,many,TGTGCCAGCAGTCCAAACAGTTACACTGAAGCTTTCTTT,CASSPNSYTEAFF
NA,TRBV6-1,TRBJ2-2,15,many,TGTGCCAGCAGGAGACAGGTTCCGAACACCGGGGAGCTGTTTTTT,CASRRQVPNTGELFF
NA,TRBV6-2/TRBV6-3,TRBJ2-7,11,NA,TGTGCCAGCAGCCTGTATCCCCGGCAGTACTTC,CASSLYPRQYF
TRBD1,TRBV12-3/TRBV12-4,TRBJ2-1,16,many,TGTGCCAGCAGTTCCATGGACAGGGGAATAAACAATGAGCAGTTCTTC,CASSSMDRGINNEQFF
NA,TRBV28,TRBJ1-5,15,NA,TGTGCCAGCACCCCCTTAGGGGGAAGCAATCAGCCCCAGCATTTT,CASTPLGGSNQPQHF
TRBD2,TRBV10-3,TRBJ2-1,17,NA,TGTGCCATCAGTTTAGTAGTCTCTAGCGGGGCCCTCAATGAGCAGTTCTTC,CAISLVVSSGALNEQFF
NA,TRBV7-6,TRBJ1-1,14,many,TGTGCCAGCAGCCCCCGACGAGGGGGGACTGAAGCTTTCTTT,CASSPRRGGTEAFF